These T cell receptor beta chains were read from a single sample in a study of CD8+ T cells in alopecia areata. Profiling relied on immunoSEQ multiplex PCR, and the TCRdb table lists in-frame clones only, not all of them. The repertoire holds fewer than 110,000 clones, with 55% to 70% as singletons. The sample here was CD8+ T cells sorted from blood, taken at approximately week 56, from a patient treated with tofacitinib. The source of these receptors is a human donor with alopecia areata. Both conserved end residues are part of each CDR3. The order of the fields is CDR3 DNA, CDR3 protein, D gene, clone size, V gene, J gene. The D gene is left open where the match is weak. The size of a clone is reported for some rows only, either as once, few or many, or as a class for expanded clones.

CDR3 DNA: TGTGCCAGCAGCGTAGGATATGGCTACACCTTC
CDR3 protein: CASSVGYGYTF
D gene: NA
clone size: NA
V gene: TRBV9
J gene: TRBJ1-2

CDR3 DNA: TGTGCCAGCAGTTTAGTAGGGGCCTCCTACAATGAGCAGTTCTTC
CDR3 protein: CASSLVGASYNEQFF
D gene: NA
clone size: NA
V gene: TRBV27
J gene: TRBJ2-1

CDR3 DNA: TGTGCTAGCAGCAAAAGCAGCACAGATACGCAGTATTTT
CDR3 protein: CASSKSSTDTQYF
D gene: NA
clone size: few
V gene: TRBV7-7
J gene: TRBJ2-3

CDR3 DNA: TGTGCCAGCAGTCTAGTCGATGGACGAGACTATGGCTACACCTTC
CDR3 protein: CASSLVDGRDYGYTF
D gene: NA
clone size: once
V gene: TRBV13
J gene: TRBJ1-2

CDR3 DNA: TGTGCCAGCAGCGTAGACGGGGGGACAGATACGCAGTATTTT
CDR3 protein: CASSVDGGTDTQYF
D gene: TRBD2
clone size: few
V gene: TRBV9
J gene: TRBJ2-3

CDR3 DNA: TGTGCCAGCAGCTCTACCCCGGGACAGGGAATCGGCTATGGCTACACCTTC
CDR3 protein: CASSSTPGQGIGYGYTF
D gene: TRBD1
clone size: NA
V gene: TRBV11-3
J gene: TRBJ1-2

CDR3 DNA: TGCGCCAGCAGCTACCTAGGGGGGACCTACGAGCAGTACTTC
CDR3 protein: CASSYLGGTYEQYF
D gene: NA
clone size: NA
V gene: TRBV5-1
J gene: TRBJ2-7

CDR3 DNA: TGTGCCACCAGCAGAGATCACCAGGGGAGCACCGGGGAGCTGTTTTTT
CDR3 protein: CATSRDHQGSTGELFF
D gene: NA
clone size: NA
V gene: TRBV15
J gene: TRBJ2-2

CDR3 DNA: TGTGCCAGCAGCTGGACTAGCCCCATCTACAATGAGCAGTTCTTC
CDR3 protein: CASSWTSPIYNEQFF
D gene: TRBD2
clone size: NA
V gene: TRBV13
J gene: TRBJ2-1

CDR3 DNA: TGTGCCAGCGCCGATTCAGGGGACGGCCAAGAGACCCAGTACTTC
CDR3 protein: CASADSGDGQETQYF
D gene: NA
clone size: NA
V gene: TRBV7-7
J gene: TRBJ2-5

CDR3 DNA: TGCGCCAGCAGCCAAGGGACCTCCAAAAACATTCAGTACTTC
CDR3 protein: CASSQGTSKNIQYF
D gene: NA
clone size: NA
V gene: TRBV4-1
J gene: TRBJ2-4

CDR3 DNA: TGTGCCAGTAGCCGACAGGGTAAGCACTACGAGCAGTACTTC
CDR3 protein: CASSRQGKHYEQYF
D gene: TRBD1
clone size: NA
V gene: TRBV19
J gene: TRBJ2-7

CDR3 DNA: TGTGCCAGCAGTGAGGCAGGCCGAACCTACGAGCAGTACTTC
CDR3 protein: CASSEAGRTYEQYF
D gene: NA
clone size: NA
V gene: TRBV6-1
J gene: TRBJ2-7